By its share, the clone carrying this T cell receptor (beta chain) is large. TCRdb re-derived calls from the 5' RACE reads in MiXCR, one entry per CDR3 protein. The sample includes roughly 35,000 distinct CDR3 sequences, under 25% of them seen just once. The CDR3 loop spans 17 amino acids. CDR1 and CDR2 from the germline V gene are SGHRS and YFSETQ. V gave up 0 bases and J gave up 4 bases; unmatched junction bases: 6. This entry is derived from a study of T-cell memory formation after mild COVID-19. The clonotype comes from an adult who had mild COVID-19 (a few samples of this study predate the infection). Cell type and time point are not known. The specimen was PBMCs or a T cell subset sorted from them (not recorded which). The J gene is TRBJ2-1, the V gene TRBV5-1; TRBD2 matches 11 bases. This CDR3 is CASSLAPLAGGYNEQFF. Written as DNA, the CDR3 is TGCGCCAGCAGCTTGGCCCCCCTAGCGGGGGGTTACAATGAGCAGTTCTTC.